Detailed here is one TCR beta chain. Its matching antigen is unknown. The data originate from a study of cytomegalovirus exposure and HLA in healthy donors. The overall study: A subsequent analysis stated that the roughly 120 validation repertoires were run on the same platform as the approximately 710 first-cohort repertoires. Overall study findings and caveats: According to reports, the classifier identified cytomegalovirus status with high specificity and sensitivity. Researchers counted roughly 160 TCR beta chains as cytomegalovirus-associated.

Looked up from germline, CDR1 is LGHNA and CDR2 is YSLEER. This CDR3 has 15 residues. Trimming took off 4 bases at V and 0 bases at J, with 13 bases between the two ends. Profiled with immunoSEQ multiplex PCR; TCRdb holds only in-frame clones, not every one. The table includes 100,000 to 150,000 clones, about 96% detected once. V and J are TRBV4-3 and TRBJ2-7, with a weak D call TRBD2 (7 bases). This clonotype was sampled from a man aged 18 to 30 in good health and CMV-seronegative. The sample consisted of PBMCs. This CDR3 is CASSLWGGSSYEQYF. Here the CDR3 DNA reads TGCGCCAGCAGCCTGTGGGGGGGCAGCTCCTACGAGCAGTACTTC.